These 9 T cell receptor beta chains were sequenced from one sample in a study of T cells in localized non-small cell lung cancer. Assay: immunoSEQ multiplex PCR; the TCRdb copy retains only in-frame clones and omits some. The repertoire has tens of thousands of clones, approximately 84% of them found once; the top ten carry approximately 2.8%. The material sequenced was peripheral blood, taken before any cancer treatment. The receptor source for this set is a man aged 40 to 70 with stage I lung adenocarcinoma.

The chain's CDR3 is CASSLMKGAGISEAFF. For the CDR3, the DNA is TGTGCCAGCAGCCTGATGAAGGGGGCTGGTATATCTGAAGCTTTCTTT. The V and J genes are TRBV5-4 and TRBJ1-1, with 7 bases that match TRBD1. The CDR3 consists of 16 residues. Germline values: CDR1 SGHNT, CDR2 YYREEE (reference sequence). Trimming at V came to 4 bases and at J to 6 bases, leaving 15 bases not matched to a gene.

The gene calls are TRBV2 and TRBJ2-1; TRBD2 is a possible D gene (6 bases). V was shortened by 7 bases and J by 8 bases, with 18 bases between the two germline ends. Looked up from germline, CDR1 is SNHLY and CDR2 is FYNNEI. The CDR3 totals 14 residues. The CDR3: CASIPGDSYHEQFF. CDR3 nucleotides: TGTGCCAGCATCCCCGGGGACTCTTACCATGAGCAGTTCTTC.

The chain joins TRBV5-4 to TRBJ2-5; TRBD2 matches 14 bases. The CDR3 covers 18 residues. V gave up 4 bases and J gave up 3 bases; unmatched junction bases: 11. The germline CDR1 and CDR2 sequences are SGHNT and YYREEE (reference sequence). The CDR3 nucleotides read TGTGCCAGCAGCGTTGAACCTCCGGGACTAGCGGGAGAAGAGACCCAGTACTTC. Translating it yields CASSVEPPGLAGEETQYF. Variable domain in full (rest from reference TRBV5-4 and TRBJ2-5): ETGVTQSPTHLIKTRGQQVTLRCSSQSGHNTVSWYQQALGQGPQFIFQYYREEENGRGNFPPRFSGLQFPNYSSELNVNALELDDSALYLCASSVEPPGLAGEETQYFGPGTRLLVL.

This chain links TRBV19 with TRBJ1-4, with D possibly TRBD1 on 5 matching bases. V was shortened by 1 base and J by 5 bases, with 8 bases between the two germline ends. There are 14 residues in the CDR3. Germline CDR1 reads LNHDA; CDR2 reads SQIVND (reference sequence). Written as DNA, the CDR3 is TGTGCCAGTAGTATAGTCCAGGGAAATGAAAAACTGTTTTTT. It yields the protein CASSIVQGNEKLFF. The full variable domain, with the rest looked up from reference TRBV19 and TRBJ1-4, is DGGITQSPKYLFRKEGQNVTLSCEQNLNHDAMYWYRQDPGQGLRLIYYSQIVNDFQKGDIAEGYSVSREKKESFPLTVTSAQKNPTAFYLCASSIVQGNEKLFFGSGTQLSVL.

As for this clone: This CDR3 is also generated by other DNA sequences in the sample. V is TRBV9 and J is TRBJ1-1; no clear D. This CDR3 is 14 amino acids long. The germline V gene encodes CDR1 SGDLS and CDR2 YYNGEE. The V end lost 0 bases, the J end lost 0 bases, and 6 bases lay between the germline ends. CDR3 in DNA: TGTGCCAGCAGCGTAGAGGGAATGAACACTGAAGCTTTCTTT. Translated: CASSVEGMNTEAFF.

The chain recombines TRBV11-3 with TRBJ2-5; no definite D call. Germline V gene data show CDR1 as SGHNT and CDR2 as YENEEA. The CDR3 is 13 amino acids. The ends were cut back, 4 bases at V and 3 bases at J, with 9 bases in the middle. The CDR3 coding sequence is TGTGCCAGCAGCTCGGGCAGCGAAGAGACCCAGTACTTC. It specifies CASSSGSEETQYF.

The chain joins TRBV7-2 to TRBJ2-5; D possibly uses TRBD1 or TRBD2 (5 bases each). The CDR3 runs to 14 residues. V lost 2 bases, J lost 5 bases, and 12 bases lay in between. The germline V gene has CDR1 SGHTA and CDR2 FQGNSA. CDR3 sequence: CASSLNRGAETQYF. CDR3 sequence (DNA): TGTGCCAGCAGCTTAAACCGAGGGGCGGAGACCCAGTACTTC.

The rearrangement joins TRBV7-6 to TRBJ1-5; perhaps TRBD1 as D (5 bases). V lost 0 bases to trimming and J lost 5 bases, with 11 bases between them. CDR3 length: 15 residues. In germline, CDR1 is SGHVS, CDR2 FNYEAQ. This CDR3 reads CASSLAYGADQPQHF. CDR3 bases: TGTGCCAGCAGCTTAGCGTACGGGGCCGATCAGCCCCAGCATTTT.

V usage is TRBV7-9 and J usage is TRBJ2-2; D may be TRBD2 (5 bases). The CDR3 covers 15 residues. V shed 6 bases and J shed 5 bases, with 16 bases lying between them. Germline CDR1 SEHNR, CDR2 FQNEAQ (reference sequence). The CDR3 region is CASRLGDIATGELFF. CDR3 bases: TGTGCCAGCAGGTTGGGAGACATAGCGACCGGGGAGCTGTTTTTT.